This T cell receptor beta chain originates from a study of T cells after yellow fever vaccination. Findings and limits, study-wide: Re-detected after boosting: most primary clones, around 96% of CD4 and around 86% of CD8. Faster peaking, at day 5 versus 15, marked a secondary response that was weaker.

Universal primer sites and UMIs were introduced during 5'RACE template-switching synthesis of TCR cDNA. TCRdb processed the 5' RACE reads anew with MiXCR; each CDR3 protein has one entry. Found here are about 630,000 distinct CDR3 sequences, roughly an eighth of them singletons; the top ten hold 14% to 15%. This clonotype was seen a handful of times. What it binds is not known. The CDR3 sequence is 15 residues long. With 5 bases clipped from V and 5 bases from J, the junction kept 8 bases outside the gene matches. Germline values: CDR1 MNHEY, CDR2 SVGEGT. The sequences come from PBMCs, collected on the day of the yellow fever booster vaccination. This clonotype originated in a young man who received the YFV17D yellow fever vaccine. The V and J genes are TRBV6-2 or TRBV6-3 and TRBJ1-5; 8 bases are a match to TRBD1. CDR3 sequence (DNA): TGTGCCAGCAGTGGAGACAGGGGCGCCTATCAGCCCCAGCATTTT. Translated, it gives CASSGDRGAYQPQHF.